These 28 T cell receptor beta chains came from one sample sequenced in a study of neurological immune-mediated disorders. Time point noted: technical triplicate 1. TCRdb analysed the 5' RACE reads with MiXCR anew, one entry per CDR3 protein. The sample consists of 25,000 or so distinct CDR3 sequences, less than 15% of them appearing once. Sequencing input: CD4+ T cells from blood. Receptors were obtained from a female donor with HTLV-1-associated myelopathy (HAM/TSP).

In its sample, this clonotype was seen many times. The J gene is TRBJ2-5, the V gene TRBV18; TRBD2 matches at 9 bases. The length of the CDR3 is 16 residues. Germline values: CDR1 KGHSH, CDR2 LQKENI. V gave up 1 base and J gave up 1 base; unmatched junction bases: 4. The CDR3 region has the DNA TGTGCCAGCTCACCACGTCCAGCGGGGGGCCAAGAGACCCAGTACTTC. This translates into CASSPRPAGGQETQYF.

Many counts were recorded for this clonotype. The chain links TRBV18 to TRBJ2-7; the D call may be TRBD1 or TRBD2 (5 bases each). Trimming left V 1 base short and J 2 bases short, with 9 bases between. Germline V gene data show CDR1 as KGHSH and CDR2 as LQKENI. CDR3 size: 14 residues. Written as DNA, the CDR3 is TGTGCCAGCTCACCACTTCAGGGACCCTACGAGCAGTACTTC. Translation: CASSPLQGPYEQYF.

This clonotype came up many times. The chain links TRBV7-8 to TRBJ2-7; no reliable D call. Trimming left V 6 bases short and J 4 bases short, with 10 bases between. The CDR3 extends over 12 amino acids. The V gene's germline CDR1 is SGHVS and CDR2 FQNEAQ. CDR3 bases: TGTGCCAGCAGTACAAGTCGGTACGAGCAGTACTTC. Protein sequence: CASSTSRYEQYF.

V usage is TRBV12-3 or TRBV12-4 and J usage is TRBJ1-5; D is perhaps TRBD1 (6 bases). V gave up 7 bases and J gave up 11 bases, with 21 bases separating them. The length of the CDR3 is 14 residues. CDR3 nucleotides: TGTGCCAGCACCTTAGGGGGGGGCAGGGCAGCCCAGCATTTT. Residues: CASTLGGGRAAQHF.

This clonotype was seen many times. This chain connects TRBV15 to TRBJ2-2, with unresolved D. This CDR3 contains 14 residues. V was shortened by 5 bases and J by 6 bases, with 13 bases between the two germline ends. Germline assignment: CDR1 LNHNV and CDR2 YYDKDF (reference sequence). The CDR3 region is CATSGIQSSGELFF. In DNA, the CDR3 is TGTGCCACCAGCGGGATACAGAGTTCCGGGGAGCTGTTTTTT.

This clonotype occurred many times. The genes are TRBV6-5 and TRBJ1-5; 7 bases are shared with TRBD1. The germline gives CDR1 MNHEY, CDR2 SVGAGI. The CDR3 covers 15 residues. The V segment lost 5 bases and the J segment 7 bases; nucleotides outside the gene matches: 11. The CDR3 loop reads CASSPNEGAGQPQHF. CDR3 DNA sequence: TGTGCCAGCAGTCCCAATGAGGGGGCGGGGCAGCCCCAGCATTTT.

The chain employs TRBV4-2 and TRBJ2-5; D call uncertain. The germline V and J ends were trimmed by 4 bases and 5 bases, with 14 bases remaining between them. The CDR3 runs to 14 residues. Per germline, CDR1 LGHNA and CDR2 YNFKEQ. CDR3 nucleotide sequence: TGTGCCAGCAGCCTTACGGACGTCGGGGAGACCCAGTACTTC. Protein: CASSLTDVGETQYF.

The chain carries TRBV20-1 and TRBJ2-1; 10 bases are shared with TRBD1. The CDR3 runs to 15 residues. Germline assignment: CDR1 DFQATT and CDR2 SNEGSKA (reference sequence). The ends lost 2 bases at V and 4 bases at J; junction bases unmatched: 5. CDR3 protein: CSARNRDRGYNEQFF. Written as DNA, the CDR3 is TGCAGTGCTAGAAACCGGGACAGGGGTTACAATGAGCAGTTCTTC.

This clonotype was seen many times. The chain couples TRBV5-5 to TRBJ1-2; D ambiguous. V shed 4 bases and J shed 6 bases, with 19 bases lying between them. Germline CDR1 and CDR2: SGHKS and YYEKEE (reference sequence). CDR3 length: 15 residues. The CDR3 loop reads CASSPDPNRVDGYTF. DNA for the CDR3: TGTGCCAGCAGCCCGGACCCTAATAGGGTGGATGGCTACACCTTC.

By share, this clonotype ranks as medium-sized. The chain employs TRBV7-2 and TRBJ2-7; D is undetermined. In germline, CDR1 is SGHTA, CDR2 FQGNSA. The CDR3 length is 13 residues. V dropped 6 bases and J dropped 6 bases, with 15 bases sitting between them. CDR3 DNA sequence: TGTGCCAGCAGTTCAGGATTATGGGGCGAGCAGTACTTC. It specifies CASSSGLWGEQYF.

This clonotype occurred many times. The chain has TRBV6-5 and TRBJ1-2; possible D gene TRBD1, 5 bases. In germline, CDR1 is MNHEY, CDR2 SVGAGI. The CDR3 is made up of 15 amino acids. Trimming shortened V by 4 bases and J by 4 bases, and 16 bases separated the two germline ends. The CDR3 nucleotides read TGTGCCAGCAGTTCCAGTGGGACGGGTGCCTATGGCTACACCTTC. Amino acid sequence: CASSSSGTGAYGYTF.

The chain couples TRBV27 to TRBJ2-7; D not certain. Germline-derived CDR1 and CDR2 are MNHEY and SMNVEV (reference sequence). The CDR3 totals 13 residues. V was pared by 6 bases and J by 9 bases, with 18 bases between. The CDR3 sequence is CASSPPWSPVQYF. CDR3 sequence (DNA): TGTGCCAGCAGCCCGCCTTGGTCCCCGGTGCAGTACTTC.

This clonotype has at least ten counts. The chain joins TRBV5-6 to TRBJ1-1, with 9 bases identical to TRBD1. The CDR3 length is 12 residues. V gave up 2 bases and J gave up 10 bases; unmatched junction bases: 3. Germline V lookup: CDR1 SGHDT, CDR2 YYEEEE. The CDR3 DNA follows: TGTGCCAGCAGCTTTCAACAGGGGGCAGCTTTCTTT. Translated: CASSFQQGAAFF. The full variable domain, with the rest looked up from reference TRBV5-6 and TRBJ1-1, is DAGVTQSPTHLIKTRGQQVTLRCSPKSGHDTVSWYQQALGQGPQFIFQYYEEEERQRGNFPDRFSGHQFPNYSSELNVNALLLGDSALYLCASSFQQGAAFFGQGTRLTVV.

This clonotype was observed a handful of times. V usage is TRBV11-2 and J usage is TRBJ2-1, with D tentatively TRBD2 (6 bases). Germline CDR1 reads SGHAT; CDR2 reads FQNNGV. The CDR3 contains 14 residues. Trimming removed 2 bases at V and 6 bases at J, with 11 bases between. CDR3 DNA: TGTGCCAGCAGCTTACTAACCGGGGGCAATGAGCAGTTCTTC. Its protein product is CASSLLTGGNEQFF.

Ten or more counts support this clonotype. This rearrangement joins TRBV6-5 to TRBJ2-7; D unclear. This CDR3 is built from 11 residues. V dropped 3 bases and J dropped 7 bases, with 7 bases sitting between them. Germline V gene lookup returns CDR1 MNHEY and CDR2 SVGAGI. CDR3 loop: CASSYSNEQYF. CDR3 nucleotides: TGTGCCAGCAGTTATAGCAATGAGCAGTACTTC.

V is TRBV12-3 or TRBV12-4 and J is TRBJ2-6, with 8 bases aligning to TRBD1. The CDR3 length is 20 residues. V lost 5 bases, J lost 0 bases, and 15 bases stayed unmatched. DNA for the CDR3: TGTGCCAGCAGTCCCCTATGGGGGGACAGGCTGAACTCTGGGGCCAACGTCCTGACTTTC. Protein: CASSPLWGDRLNSGANVLTF.

This clonotype was observed at least ten times. The rearrangement links TRBV20-1 to TRBJ2-3; 8 positions agree with TRBD2. Germline V gene sequence: CDR1 DFQATT, CDR2 SNEGSKA (reference sequence). The CDR3 is 15 residues long. With V trimmed by 5 bases and J by 1 base, 8 bases remained unmatched. The CDR3 coding sequence is TGCAGTGCTGTCCGCCTGACTAGCGGCACAGATACGCAGTATTTT. Protein: CSAVRLTSGTDTQYF.

Remarks on this clonotype: At one of its ends the junction is not consistent with the germline gene, which may arise from a read error. V usage is TRBV7-9 and J usage is TRBJ2-2; D gene unclear. Per germline, CDR1 SEHNR and CDR2 FQNEAQ (reference sequence). The CDR3 totals 13 residues. DNA of the CDR3: TGTGCCAGCGGCTTACGCCACACCGGGGAGCTGTTTTTT. It encodes CASGLRHTGELFF.

In its sample, this clonotype was seen many times. The V call is TRBV5-1, the J call TRBJ1-1; D not certain. The CDR3 is 14 residues long. The germline CDR1 and CDR2 sequences are SGHRS and YFSETQ. Between the trimmed V and J ends, which lost 0 bases and 1 base, there was a span of 7 bases. The CDR3 coding sequence is TGCGCCAGCAGCTTGGATACAAGGAACACTGAAGCTTTCTTT. It translates to CASSLDTRNTEAFF.

This clonotype was seen many times. The CDR3 DNA is TGCGCCAGCAGCCCCTCTAGCGGGAGGGTATCAGATACGCAGTATTTT. Protein product: CASSPSSGRVSDTQYF. The chain uses TRBV5-1 and TRBJ2-3, with 12 positions matching TRBD2. This CDR3 has 16 residues. The V gene's germline CDR1 is SGHRS and CDR2 YFSETQ. Trimming cost V 4 bases and J 4 bases; bases outside gene matches: 7.

In its sample, this clonotype was seen many times. The V call is TRBV6-6, the J call TRBJ1-5; perhaps TRBD1 as D (6 bases). The CDR3 has 15 amino acids. Looked up from germline, CDR1 is MNHNY and CDR2 is SVGAGI (reference sequence). V lost 6 bases, J lost 0 bases, and 12 bases lay in between. The CDR3 loop is CASRQQGNSNQPQHF. DNA for the CDR3: TGTGCCAGCAGACAACAGGGTAATAGCAATCAGCCCCAGCATTTT.

This sequence joins TRBV12-3 or TRBV12-4 and TRBJ2-7; TRBD1 agrees at 12 bases. This CDR3 contains 14 residues. Germline trimming cut 5 bases from V and 3 bases from J; bases unmatched to any gene: 2. CDR3 loop: CASSRDRGRYEQYF. In DNA form, the CDR3 reads TGTGCCAGCAGTCGGGACAGGGGGCGCTACGAGCAGTACTTC.

This clonotype showed up many times. V is TRBV28 and J is TRBJ2-3, with 11 bases lining up with TRBD2. The CDR3 is 16 residues long. The germline V gene encodes CDR1 MDHEN and CDR2 SYDVKM. V lost 2 bases and J lost 4; bases outside the gene matches: 5. In nucleotides, the CDR3 is TGTGCCAGCAGTTTAGGTCTAGCGGGGGGCCCAGATACGCAGTATTTT. It encodes CASSLGLAGGPDTQYF.

This clonotype occurred many times. Here the CDR3 DNA reads TGCAGCGCCGAACGTCCTAAGGGGGAGTACGGCTACACCTTC. It translates to CSAERPKGEYGYTF. This sequence joins TRBV20-1 and TRBJ1-2; maybe TRBD1 (6 bases). CDR1 is DFQATT, CDR2 SNEGSKA, per germline (reference sequence). This CDR3 comprises 14 residues.

This clonotype showed up many times. This rearrangement joins TRBV28 to TRBJ2-5; unclear D gene. The CDR3 spans 12 residues. CDR1 is MDHEN and CDR2 is SYDVKM in the germline V gene. Trimming removed 6 bases from V and 2 bases from J, with 7 bases in between. CDR3 coding DNA: TGTGCCAGCAGGACTGTACAAGAGACCCAGTACTTC. The encoded protein is CASRTVQETQYF.

The genes are TRBV7-8 and TRBJ1-1; unclear D gene. Trimming shortened V by 5 bases and J by 1 base, and 8 bases separated the two germline ends. Germline V gene lookup returns CDR1 SGHVS and CDR2 FQNEAQ. The CDR3 covers 13 residues. CDR3 nucleotide sequence: TGTGCCAGCAGCCGAACAGAGAACACTGAAGCTTTCTTT. Its protein product is CASSRTENTEAFF.

Many counts were recorded for this clonotype. The rearrangement links TRBV7-9 to TRBJ1-4, with D unresolved. The germline V and J ends were trimmed by 2 bases and 6 bases, with 19 bases remaining between them. Germline CDR1 and CDR2: SEHNR and FQNEAQ (reference sequence). This CDR3 has 17 residues. The CDR3 sequence: CASSLKSGSRKDEKLFF. CDR3 nucleotides: TGTGCCAGCAGCTTAAAGTCGGGCAGTCGTAAGGATGAAAAACTGTTTTTT.

This clonotype was counted many times. The V gene is TRBV4-1, the J gene TRBJ2-7; D is unclear. Germline lookup yields CDR1 MGHRA and CDR2 YSYEKL. V lost 2 bases to trimming and J lost 2 bases, with 13 bases between them. The CDR3 consists of 15 residues. In nucleotides, the CDR3 is TGCGCCAGCAGCCAAATAGGCATACAGCCCTACGAGCAGTACTTC. It translates to CASSQIGIQPYEQYF.